The 23 T cell receptor beta chains in this list originate from one sample, sequenced in a study of preoperative IRX-2 immunotherapy in early breast cancer (dated by TCRdb to the late 2010s). In the paper's terms, the treatment or condition label means: preoperative locoregional IRX-2 cytokine immunotherapy. The library came from the immunoSEQ multiplex PCR assay. TCRdb mirrors the immuneACCESS table, restricted to in-frame sequences. Some clones are absent from its copies; in checked studies, under half trace to an unresolved V gene, and the reason for the others is unknown. The sample contains several thousand clones, 80% of them found a single time. Roughly 15% of the sample rests with the top ten. The sample was tumor tissue, taken after IRX-2 immunotherapy. Source of these receptors: a human donor with breast cancer.

The V gene is TRBV28, the J gene TRBJ2-5; D is perhaps TRBD2 (6 bases). The germline CDR1 and CDR2 sequences are MDHEN and SYDVKM. Deletions cut 3 bases from V and 7 bases from J, with 12 bases between. The CDR3 totals 13 residues. The CDR3 DNA is TGTGCCAGCAGTTTGGGAGGTTTTGGGACCCAGTACTTC. It codes for CASSLGGFGTQYF.

The rearrangement uses TRBV5-1 and TRBJ2-3, with D perhaps matching TRBD1 (5 bases). Germline V gene lookup returns CDR1 SGHRS and CDR2 YFSETQ. This CDR3 has 14 residues. The V end lost 0 bases, the J end lost 5 bases, and 10 bases lay between the germline ends. This CDR3 reads CASSLGGKGDTQYF. In nucleotides, the CDR3 is TGCGCCAGCAGCTTGGGGGGCAAAGGAGATACGCAGTATTTT.

The rearrangement uses TRBV15 and TRBJ2-6; D is unclear. Germline-derived CDR1 and CDR2 are LNHNV and YYDKDF (reference sequence). The CDR3 covers 15 residues. Trimming removed 0 bases from V and 2 bases from J, with 5 bases in between. Here the CDR3 reads CATSRDRAGANVLTF. CDR3 sequence (DNA): TGTGCCACCAGCAGAGATAGGGCTGGGGCCAACGTCCTGACTTTC.

CDR3 sequence reads: CASSLSSGGDTEAFF. CDR3 coding DNA: TGTGCCAGCAGTTTATCGTCAGGGGGGGACACTGAAGCTTTCTTT. This chain links TRBV6-8 with TRBJ1-1; 7 nucleotides line up with TRBD1. Germline CDR1 is MNHGY and CDR2 is SAAAGT. The CDR3 sequence is 15 residues long. V was pared by 4 bases and J by 3 bases, with 8 bases of the junction left unmatched.

The chain has TRBV6-8 and TRBJ1-5, with 7 bases fitting TRBD1. CDR3 length: 15 residues. Germline V gives CDR1 MNHGY, CDR2 SAAAGT. The trim removed 5 bases at V and 5 bases at J, leaving 9 bases unmatched. CDR3 in DNA: TGTGCCAGCAGTCGCACAGGGGAGGGGGATCAGCCCCAGCATTTT. Encoded protein: CASSRTGEGDQPQHF.

The rearrangement joins TRBV29-1 to TRBJ2-7; 8 bases map to TRBD1. V lost 4 bases to trimming and J lost 7 bases; unmatched junction nucleotides: 6. Germline V CDR1 and CDR2: SQVTM, ANQGSEA. There are 12 residues in the CDR3. The CDR3 coding sequence is TGCAGCGTTGGAGGCAGGGGGCTTGAGCAGTACTTC. This codes for CSVGGRGLEQYF.

The CDR3 coding sequence is TGTGCCAGCAGTTATCATACCCCCCGAGAGAATGGAAACACCATATATTTT. This translates into CASSYHTPRENGNTIYF. The V gene is TRBV6-8, the J gene TRBJ1-3, with D unclear. The CDR3 totals 17 residues. In germline, CDR1 is MNHGY, CDR2 SAAAGT. Trimming left V 3 bases short and J 3 bases short, with 18 bases between.

This clone was recorded once. The chain recombines TRBV7-6 with TRBJ1-2, with 7 bases lining up with TRBD1. The trim removed 4 bases at V and 4 bases at J, leaving 6 bases unmatched. The CDR3 loop spans 14 amino acids. The germline V gene has CDR1 SGHVS and CDR2 FNYEAQ. CDR3 bases: TGTGCCAGCAGCTCGCGACAGGGACTCTATGGCTACACCTTC. This translates into CASSSRQGLYGYTF. Supplemented by reference TRBV7-6 and TRBJ1-2, the full variable domain reads GAGVSQSPRYKVTKRGQDVALRCDPISGHVSLYWYRQALGQGPEFLTYFNYEAQQDKSGLPNDRFSAERPEGSISTLTIQRTEQRDSAMYRCASSSRQGLYGYTFGSGTRLTVV.

The J gene is TRBJ1-1, the V gene TRBV5-1; D perhaps matches TRBD1 (5 bases). This CDR3 comprises 14 residues. Looked up from germline, CDR1 is SGHRS and CDR2 is YFSETQ. With 4 bases removed from V and 1 base from J, the gap between germline ends came to 11 bases. The CDR3 sequence: CASSRGTGNTEAFF. The DNA for the CDR3 is TGCGCCAGCAGCAGAGGGACGGGGAACACTGAAGCTTTCTTT.

This chain joins TRBV10-1 and TRBJ2-2, with 10 bases aligning to TRBD1. J gave up 4 bases and V 7 bases, and 3 bases lay outside the gene matches. The V gene's germline CDR1 is WNHNN and CDR2 SYGVQD (reference sequence). This CDR3 spans 14 amino acids. The CDR3 here is CASTRTGGTGELFF. The CDR3 coding sequence is TGCGCCAGCACCAGGACAGGGGGCACCGGGGAGCTGTTTTTT.

This clone is categorized as large (0.1 to 1%). This sequence joins TRBV11-3 and TRBJ1-3; 9 nucleotides align to TRBD1. The CDR3 spans 16 residues. The V gene end was trimmed by 2 bases and the J gene end by 4 bases; junction bases not matched to a gene: 6. Germline V gene sequence: CDR1 SGHNT, CDR2 YENEEA. The CDR3 loop is CASSLTGTGKGNTIYF. The CDR3 coding sequence is TGTGCCAGCAGCTTAACCGGGACAGGGAAGGGAAACACCATATATTTT. Full variable domain (remainder filled in from reference TRBV11-3 and TRBJ1-3): EAGVVQSPRYKIIEKKQPVAFWCNPISGHNTLYWYLQNLGQGPELLIRYENEEAVDDSQLPKDRFSAERLKGVDSTLKIQPAELGDSAVYLCASSLTGTGKGNTIYFGEGSWLTVV.

The CDR3 coding sequence is TGTGCCAGTAGTACCTTTGGGTTTACGGGTGATCAGCCCCAGCATTTT. As protein: CASSTFGFTGDQPQHF. This rearrangement joins TRBV19 to TRBJ1-5; D not resolved. Germline CDR1 is LNHDA and CDR2 is SQIVND (reference sequence). Trimming cost V 4 bases and J 5 bases, with 18 bases left between them. The CDR3 contains 16 residues.

By sample share, this clone is large. The genes are TRBV6-8 and TRBJ2-7; 8 positions agree with TRBD1. Per germline, CDR1 MNHGY and CDR2 SAAAGT. This CDR3 has 16 residues. The trim removed 5 bases at V and 2 bases at J, leaving 11 bases unmatched. The CDR3 loop reads CASSGQGASWTYEQYF. For the CDR3, the DNA is TGTGCCAGCAGTGGACAGGGCGCCTCCTGGACCTACGAGCAGTACTTC.

The rearrangement links TRBV28 to TRBJ1-2; tentative D call: TRBD1 (5 bases). CDR1 and CDR2 (germline): MDHEN, SYDVKM. The germline V and J ends were trimmed by 7 bases and 3 bases, with 24 bases remaining between them. This CDR3 is 17 amino acids long. As DNA, the CDR3 is TGTGCCAGCACAAAACCCGGGACTCCTCGACCCGACTATGGCTACACCTTC. It encodes CASTKPGTPRPDYGYTF.

The J gene is TRBJ2-7, the V gene TRBV11-3; 7 bases align to TRBD1. The V segment lost 1 base and the J segment 0 bases; nucleotides outside the gene matches: 3. This CDR3 is 15 amino acids long. The germline V gene has CDR1 SGHNT and CDR2 YENEEA. The CDR3 DNA is TGTGCCAGCAGCTTAGTACAGGGGACCTCCTACGAGCAGTACTTC. Its translation is CASSLVQGTSYEQYF.

The genes are TRBV19 and TRBJ2-3; 9 nucleotides line up with TRBD1. Germline V gives CDR1 LNHDA, CDR2 SQIVND (reference sequence). Trimming removed 0 bases from V and 6 bases from J; junction bases left unmatched: 10. The CDR3 totals 17 residues. CDR3 in amino acids: CASSIDSFDRGLDTQYF. The DNA for the CDR3 is TGTGCCAGTAGTATAGATTCGTTCGACAGGGGGTTGGATACGCAGTATTTT. Based on the CDR3 plus reference TRBV19 and TRBJ2-3, the full variable domain is DGGITQSPKYLFRKEGQNVTLSCEQNLNHDAMYWYRQDPGQGLRLIYYSQIVNDFQKGDIAEGYSVSREKKESFPLTVTSAQKNPTAFYLCASSIDSFDRGLDTQYFGPGTRLTVL.

The chain links TRBV6-8 to TRBJ2-7, with 8 bases identical to TRBD1. CDR3 length equals 15 residues. Trimming cost V 5 bases and J 3 bases; bases outside gene matches: 9. Germline lookup yields CDR1 MNHGY and CDR2 SAAAGT. CDR3 bases: TGTGCCAGCAGTGCCCTTCCTGGACAGGGCTACGAGCAGTACTTC. Its protein is CASSALPGQGYEQYF.

The chain couples TRBV29-1 to TRBJ2-3; 8 positions match TRBD1. The J segment lost 2 bases and the V segment lost 3 bases, leaving 4 bases of the junction unmatched. This CDR3 is 14 amino acids long. CDR1 is SQVTM and CDR2 is ANQGSEA in the germline V gene. In DNA form, the CDR3 reads TGCAGCGTTGAGTCAGGGGGCCTCACAGATACGCAGTATTTT. This gives the protein CSVESGGLTDTQYF.

This sequence joins TRBV11-3 and TRBJ2-7, with 12 bases lining up with TRBD2. The CDR3 is 14 residues long. Trimming removed 5 bases from V and 6 bases from J; junction bases left unmatched: 5. CDR1 and CDR2 from the germline V gene are SGHNT and YENEEA. In DNA form, the CDR3 reads TGTGCCAGCAGCGCTAGCGGGGGGGCCTTCGAGCAGTACTTC. Its protein product is CASSASGGAFEQYF.

J is TRBJ2-7 and V is TRBV30, with D perhaps matching TRBD2 (5 bases). There are 16 residues in the CDR3. The germline V gene has CDR1 GTSNPN and CDR2 SVGIG (reference sequence). Trimming cost V 0 bases and J 2 bases, with 17 bases left between them. The CDR3 is CAWSVPGRKSPYEQYF. The CDR3 DNA follows: TGTGCCTGGAGTGTACCGGGGAGAAAGAGCCCCTACGAGCAGTACTTC.

This clone appeared once. The V and J genes are TRBV11-3 and TRBJ1-6; 9 nucleotides align to TRBD1. Germline values: CDR1 SGHNT, CDR2 YENEEA. The V segment lost 4 bases and the J segment 10 bases; nucleotides outside the gene matches: 5. The CDR3 length is 14 residues. The CDR3: CASSWGGQGSPLHF. Here the CDR3 DNA reads TGTGCCAGCAGCTGGGGGGGACAGGGCTCACCCCTCCACTTT.

The chain joins TRBV11-3 to TRBJ2-7; possibly TRBD1 for D (5 bases). Trimming pared 1 base from V and 5 bases from J, leaving 18 bases between. The length of the CDR3 is 16 residues. Germline CDR1 reads SGHNT; CDR2 reads YENEEA. The CDR3 protein is CASSLGLGRVYDEQYF. CDR3 DNA: TGTGCCAGCAGCTTAGGTCTCGGCAGGGTATATGACGAGCAGTACTTC.

The chain combines TRBV6-4 with TRBJ2-4; D unclear. This CDR3 is built from 11 residues. In germline, CDR1 is MRHNA, CDR2 SNTAGT. The V gene lost 7 bases and the J gene lost 3 bases, with 4 bases spanning the gap. This CDR3 reads CASIFKNIQYF. Written as DNA, the CDR3 is TGTGCCAGCATTTTCAAAAACATTCAGTACTTC.